This passage covers 3 T cell receptor beta chains from one sample sequenced in a study of HIV-infected patients and healthy controls. Antiretroviral therapy had run roughly three months, about 14 weeks, before follow-up blood collection. All unsorted peripheral T cells were captured because whole blood was used without fractionation. Reverse transcription used around 500 ng RNA and constant-region primers for alpha and beta. Separate chain-specific third strand synthesis with multiplexing indices produced the alpha and beta libraries. Each CDR3 protein gets one entry after TCRdb re-called the 5' RACE reads with MiXCR. The top ten clones hold 20% to 25% of a sample with around 8,000 distinct CDR3 sequences, 6.7% of them seen once. The sequencing here drew on blood, taken during antiretroviral therapy. These receptors all stem from an adult with HIV infection.

This clonotype was recorded many times. This beta chain came through as a stray read in a library set up for alpha chains, and its size says little. This chain uses TRBV3-1 with TRBJ2-3, with D perhaps TRBD2 (5 bases). The CDR3 covers 14 residues. Germline V gene data show CDR1 as LGHDT and CDR2 as YNNKEL (reference sequence). Trimming removed 4 bases from V and 0 bases from J, with 8 bases in between. CDR3 DNA sequence: TGTGCCAGCAGCCCCGGGGTTAGCACAGATACGCAGTATTTT. This translates into CASSPGVSTDTQYF.

By frequency in the sample, this clonotype is medium-sized. The size of this beta chain means little, since it is a stray read in a library made for alpha chains. The V and J genes are TRBV28 and TRBJ2-1; D call uncertain. Per the germline V gene, CDR1 is MDHEN and CDR2 is SYDVKM. Trimming pared 4 bases from V and 13 bases from J, leaving 8 bases between. The length of the CDR3 is 10 residues. CDR3 in DNA: TGTGCCAGCAGTTCCGGCGGACAGTTCTTC. Its protein is CASSSGGQFF.

This clonotype was recorded many times. This beta chain is off target for a library built for alpha chains, so its abundance means little. The J gene is TRBJ2-7, the V gene TRBV5-1; D is possibly TRBD1 (6 bases). The V and J ends lost 4 bases and 0 bases respectively, with 11 bases between them. The CDR3 extends over 14 amino acids. The germline gives CDR1 SGHRS, CDR2 YFSETQ. The CDR3 reads CASSEDSRSYEQYF. For the CDR3, the DNA is TGCGCCAGCAGCGAGGACAGCCGCTCCTACGAGCAGTACTTC.